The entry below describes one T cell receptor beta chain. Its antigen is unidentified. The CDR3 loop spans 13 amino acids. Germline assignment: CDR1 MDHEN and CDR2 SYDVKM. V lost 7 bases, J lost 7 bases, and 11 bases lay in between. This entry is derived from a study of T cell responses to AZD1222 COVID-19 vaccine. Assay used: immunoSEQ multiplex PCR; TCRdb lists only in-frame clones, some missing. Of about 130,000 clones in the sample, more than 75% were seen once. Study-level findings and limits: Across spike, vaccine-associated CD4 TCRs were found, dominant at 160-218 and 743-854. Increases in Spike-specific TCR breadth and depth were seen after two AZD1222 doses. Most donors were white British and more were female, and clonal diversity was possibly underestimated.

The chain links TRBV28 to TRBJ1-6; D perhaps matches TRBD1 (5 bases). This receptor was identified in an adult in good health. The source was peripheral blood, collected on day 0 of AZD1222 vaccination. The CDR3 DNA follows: TGTGCCAGCAACGGGGGGGGGAATTCACCCCTCCACTTT. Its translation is CASNGGGNSPLHF.